This T cell receptor beta chain emerged from a study of blood T cell repertoires in COVID-19. Study details: COVID-19 samples collected from the United States, Italy and Spain covered acute and convalescent phases. T cells, B-cell-depleted T cells, or PBMCs supplied cDNA or gDNA.

Per the original methods: Estimation of nucleated cell counts was performed using reference gene primer amplification. Clones were sequenced by immunoSEQ multiplex PCR, and TCRdb holds only the in-frame ones, with some missing. The V and J calls and the clone size are those of that table, but D and trimming were determined from the DNA. The sample lists about 270,000 clones; 82% were seen once. This receptor was obtained from a woman aged 18-29 years with acute or convalescent COVID-19. The sample taken for sequencing was peripheral blood.

The CDR3 DNA reads TGTGCCAGCAGCGACCCACAGGGTTACGAGCAGTACTTC. Its translation is CASSDPQGYEQYF. This chain uses TRBV2 with TRBJ2-7; D might be TRBD1 (6 bases). Germline CDR1 reads SNHLY; CDR2 reads FYNNEI. The CDR3 is 13 residues long. V gave up 6 bases and J gave up 4 bases, with 13 bases separating them.